This TCR beta chain comes out of a study of early T cells in non-severe SARS-CoV-2 infection. One entry per CDR3 protein results from TCRdb running MiXCR on the 5' RACE reads. The sample has tens of thousands of distinct CDR3 sequences; 9.5% to 15% are singletons. Germline-derived CDR1 and CDR2 are KGHSH and LQKENI. This CDR3 is 15 amino acids long. V lost 3 bases to trimming and J lost 0 bases; unmatched junction nucleotides: 3. The rearrangement links TRBV18 to TRBJ2-3; 7 bases are a match to TRBD2. This TCR derives from an adult who was a healthcare worker with PCR-confirmed SARS-CoV-2 infection or an uninfected control (not recorded which). The sequences come from whole blood, collected at baseline. CDR3 sequence: CASSPTSTSTDTQYF. The CDR3, as DNA: TGTGCCAGCTCACCGACTAGCACTAGCACAGATACGCAGTATTTT.